This record looks at one TCR beta chain sequence and its context. Its antigen is still unknown. Noted time point: newly diagnosed, previously untreated cHL patient sample. Thawed PBMCs yielded CD4+ T cells through magnetic negative selection. Researchers used newly diagnosed, untreated classical Hodgkin lymphoma PBMCs for comparison. Assay: immunoSEQ multiplex PCR; the TCRdb copy retains only in-frame clones and omits some. The table shows 20,000 to 30,000 clones, with around 90% occurring only once. The sample is drawn from a study of PD-1 blockade in classical Hodgkin lymphoma. The study, taken as a whole, reports: Why repertoires differed is undefined; disease activity or prior therapy possibly contributed. Baseline TCR diversity was reportedly lower in newly diagnosed patients than in healthy donors. It was reported as lower still in relapsed/refractory patients.

Germline CDR1 and CDR2: ENHRY and SYGVKD. The V end was cut by 0 bases, the J end by 4 bases, with 9 bases between. This CDR3 is built from 14 residues. The chain combines TRBV10-3 with TRBJ2-5; D possibly corresponds to TRBD2 (6 bases). Source material: CD4+ T cells from blood. The TCR was taken from a human donor with classical Hodgkin lymphoma. For the CDR3, the DNA is TGTGCCATCAGTGAGTCGATGGGGGGAGAGACCCAGTACTTC. It is translated as CAISESMGGETQYF.